Sequencing of this T cell receptor (beta chain) was carried out in a study of T cells in Graves' hyperthyroidism and ophthalmopathy (dated by TCRdb to about 2019). For context, the study as a whole: Peripheral blood was collected at initial diagnosis, before any treatment. The approximately 98 discovery patients were randomly divided into training and test sets at a 7:3 ratio. Prospective prediction of ophthalmopathy was tested in an independent validation cohort consisting of fewer than 20 hyperthyroidism patients and some 17 patients who later progressed to ophthalmopathy. The study also compared thyroid tissue and blood T-cell repertoires from five or six Graves' hyperthyroidism patients. TCR V-J signatures able to tell the groups apart were searched for in a discovery cohort of 100 patients, of whom approximately 40 had Graves' ophthalmopathy and some 60 had stable Graves' hyperthyroidism. The paper reports TCR Vbeta CDR3 sequencing of approximately 140 peripheral blood samples: approximately 41 ophthalmopathy, around 80 hyperthyroidism and around 17 progressor patients. After sampling, hyperthyroidism patients received methimazole starting at 30 mg daily, and ophthalmopathy patients received high-dose intravenous methylprednisolone. Paper-wide results and their limitations: No statistical method was used to set the sample size in advance, and investigators knew the group allocation. In validation, the model predicted progression to ophthalmopathy with approximately 70% sensitivity and less than 80% specificity, a median of 6.5 months before onset. Most expanded thyroid clonotypes (frequency above 0.001) were also detected in blood, a finding suggesting that blood repertoires may reflect thyroid immune responses. Ophthalmopathy was separated from stable hyperthyroidism by a 13 V-J signature model, with roughly 88% sensitivity and about 84% specificity obtained in cross-validation and 80%/75% obtained in testing.

Per the germline V gene, SGHNT is the CDR1 and YENEEA is the CDR2. Trimming accounts for 0 bases at V and 7 bases at J, while the number of junction bases matched to no gene is 8. From its cysteine to its phenylalanine, the CDR3 spans 16 amino acids. The retained sequence is limited to the CDR3, 48 bases, with the frame set at the first base. This clonotype was picked up many times. This clone's antigen is unknown. Nothing much larger sits one base from this clone, and base qualities are not available. TCR beta CDR3 regions were amplified from RNA transcripts. For the first round of RT-PCR on the TCR CDR3, the HTBI primer set was used together with the Qiagen OneStep RT-PCR kit. Libraries were constructed in a second round of multiplex PCR, after which size selection and purification were carried out. The libraries were sequenced on an Illumina HiSeq2000 using paired-end 100 bp reads. In the authors' own workflow: Raw data were processed with SOAPnuke, discarding reads with adapters, uncalled bases, mean Phred below 15, or no exact constant-primer or identifier match. COPE v1.2.5 was used to merge the high-quality paired reads, and each unique nucleotide sequence was defined as a clonotype. Clonotypes were aligned to IMGT TRBV, TRBD and TRBJ reference segments using MiTCR v1.1. The analysis included only V-J combinations with a frequency above 0.0001, which together covered 98% to 99.2% of the repertoires. The TCS score was defined as F50 (clonal expansion) divided by E x V (chaos), with BLOSUM62-based TCRdist calculated between CDR3 peptides within each V-J. Welch's t-statistics and random forest reduced around 550 V-J features to 13, which were used in a naive Bayes classifier (R e1071). TCRdb reprocessing: public reads trimmed at Q25 with fastp, clones called with MiXCR, in-frame beta chains kept. Rows with a matching CDR3 protein are joined into one entry that keeps the most common DNA and genes. Clone size and V and J calls follow TCRdb, not the original study. The sample table lists approximately 710,000 distinct CDR3 sequences, roughly 17% of them with a count of one. 15% to 18% of the sample is in the top ten clones.

Graves' hyperthyroidism was defined as stable when no progression to ophthalmopathy occurred over 18 months of follow-up. The hyperthyroidism patients were between 18 and 65 years old and newly diagnosed, with a disease duration of less than 2 months. Any patient with an uncontrolled infection, another autoimmune disease, pregnancy or lactation was excluded. Diagnoses were established on the basis of clinical symptoms, serum thyroxine and TRAb, thyroid ultrasound, and orbital computed tomography. PBMCs were separated from approximately 10 ml of fresh peripheral blood using Ficoll-Paque density gradient centrifugation. Trizol reagent was used to extract total RNA, and RNA quality was then checked on an Agilent 2100 Bioanalyzer.

The origin of this receptor is a man aged 50-59 years with Graves' hyperthyroidism. Sequenced: blood. The chain joins TRBV11-3 to TRBJ2-7; the central 11 bases match TRBD2. For the CDR3, the sequence is CASSLDRRLAGREQYF. The DNA sequence follows: TGTGCCAGCAGCTTAGACAGAAGACTAGCGGGAAGGGAGCAGTACTTC.